Below are 29 T cell receptor beta chains sequenced from a single sample in a study of shared clonotypes between healthy human individuals (dated by TCRdb to the early 2020s). Library creation used the immunoSEQ multiplex PCR assay. The clones in this table, taken by TCRdb from immuneACCESS, are in-frame only. Not every clone is retained; where verified, under half of the shortfall comes from an unresolved V gene, and the cause of the rest is unknown. For this sample the table gives roughly 2.5 million clones, of which 85% to 95% were detected only once. The ten largest clones take up around 0.15% of the sample. Sequenced sample: naive CD4+ T cells sorted from blood. The cell subset or site label of this sample denotes: CD45RA+ positively selected. The receptors originated from a man aged 18 to 29 in good health.

This chain uses TRBV5-1 with TRBJ2-1, with 10 bases fitting TRBD2. J gave up 6 bases and V 4 bases, and 7 bases lay outside the gene matches. This CDR3 contains 15 residues. Germline loops: CDR1 SGHRS, CDR2 YFSETQ. CDR3 protein: CASSLLAGRANEQFF. The CDR3 DNA reads as TGCGCCAGCAGCCTACTAGCGGGGAGAGCCAATGAGCAGTTCTTC.

The chain employs TRBV5-6 and TRBJ1-5; the D is unclear. The V and J ends lost 0 bases and 4 bases respectively, with 17 bases between them. From germline, CDR1 is SGHDT and CDR2 YYEEEE. This CDR3 spans 17 amino acids. The CDR3 sequence is CASSLGVRPGDNQPQHF. For the CDR3, the DNA is TGTGCCAGCAGCTTGGGGGTCCGGCCAGGAGATAATCAGCCCCAGCATTTT.

This sequence joins TRBV5-6 and TRBJ1-3; 11 bases map to TRBD1. Germline loops: CDR1 SGHDT, CDR2 YYEEEE. The CDR3 length is 14 residues. The V gene end was trimmed by 5 bases and the J gene end by 4 bases; junction bases not matched to a gene: 2. In DNA, the CDR3 is TGTGCCAGCAGAAGGACAGGGGGCGGAAACACCATATATTTT. This encodes CASRRTGGGNTIYF.

The CDR3 reads CASSERSAGTHQPQHF. CDR3 sequence (DNA): TGTGCCAGCAGTGAACGCTCAGCCGGTACGCATCAGCCCCAGCATTTT. The rearrangement joins TRBV2 to TRBJ1-5; no reliable D call. Germline lookup yields CDR1 SNHLY and CDR2 FYNNEI. The CDR3 extends over 16 amino acids. V lost 2 bases to trimming and J lost 5 bases, with 16 bases between them.

This clone was seen once. V is TRBV2 and J is TRBJ2-3; the D gene is possibly TRBD1 (6 bases). Trimming stripped 6 bases from V and 8 bases from J, with 21 bases between. CDR1 SNHLY and CDR2 FYNNEI come from the germline V gene. This CDR3 region has 15 residues. For the CDR3, the DNA is TGTGCCAGCAGGCTGGACAGCACCAGAGAGGGTACGCAGTATTTT. Translation: CASRLDSTREGTQYF. Full variable domain (missing parts from reference TRBV2 and TRBJ2-3): EPEVTQTPSHQVTQMGQEVILRCVPISNHLYFYWYRQILGQKVEFLVSFYNNEISEKSEIFDDQFSVERPDGSNFTLKIRSTKLEDSAMYFCASRLDSTREGTQYFGPGTRLTVL.

J is TRBJ1-3 and V is TRBV9; TRBD1 matches 7 bases. Losses at the gene ends were 0 bases for V and 2 bases for J; bases not matched to a gene: 5. The CDR3 runs to 16 residues. Germline V lookup: CDR1 SGDLS, CDR2 YYNGEE. As DNA, the CDR3 is TGTGCCAGCAGCGTAGCTAACACAGGGGCTGGAAACACCATATATTTT. Translation gives CASSVANTGAGNTIYF.

V is TRBV6-5 and J is TRBJ2-5, with TRBD1 matching over 7 bases. After removal of 5 bases from V and 4 bases from J, the junction contained 4 bases not matched to a gene. CDR3 length: 13 residues. CDR1 and CDR2 (germline): MNHEY, SVGAGI. The CDR3 here is CASSKTGAETQYF. The CDR3 coding sequence is TGTGCCAGCAGTAAAACAGGGGCAGAGACCCAGTACTTC.

V and J are TRBV27 and TRBJ2-7; maybe TRBD1 (6 bases). The ends were cut back, 4 bases at V and 12 bases at J, with 19 bases in the middle. Per germline, CDR1 MNHEY and CDR2 SMNVEV (reference sequence). This CDR3 region has 13 residues. The CDR3: CASSSHPAGVAYF. The CDR3 DNA sequence: TGTGCCAGCAGTTCTCACCCCGCAGGGGTGGCGTACTTC.

V is TRBV2 and J is TRBJ2-2; D gene ambiguous. V shed 2 bases and J shed 2 bases, with 9 bases lying between them. The CDR3 is 15 amino acids. From germline, CDR1 is SNHLY and CDR2 FYNNEI. This chain's CDR3 is CASSEQGTNTGELFF. The CDR3 DNA sequence: TGTGCCAGCAGTGAACAAGGAACCAACACCGGGGAGCTGTTTTTT.

V gene TRBV5-1 combines with J gene TRBJ2-2; D might be TRBD1 (6 bases). V was clipped by 2 bases and J by 0 bases, with 11 bases between them. Germline lookup yields CDR1 SGHRS and CDR2 YFSETQ. CDR3 length equals 16 residues. CDR3 sequence (DNA): TGCGCCAGCAGCTTACAGGGCCTCGCGAACACCGGGGAGCTGTTTTTT. Protein product: CASSLQGLANTGELFF.

This clone appeared once. The chain combines TRBV19 with TRBJ2-4; tentatively, D is TRBD2 (6 bases). Germline V gene data show CDR1 as LNHDA and CDR2 as SQIVND (reference sequence). The ends were cut back, 3 bases at V and 3 bases at J, with 12 bases in the middle. The CDR3 totals 15 residues. The CDR3 loop reads CASSMGGGDKNIQYF. In DNA form, the CDR3 reads TGTGCCAGTAGTATGGGCGGAGGGGACAAAAACATTCAGTACTTC.

V is TRBV6-5 and J is TRBJ1-6, with D possibly TRBD1 on 5 matching bases. CDR1 is MNHEY, CDR2 SVGAGI, per germline. This CDR3 is 14 amino acids long. Trimming shortened V by 1 base and J by 11 bases, and 12 bases separated the two germline ends. CDR3 bases: TGTGCCAGCAGTTACTGGGGCGACGGTCCACCCCTCCACTTT. Its translation: CASSYWGDGPPLHF.

V usage is TRBV28 and J usage is TRBJ2-7, with 9 bases lining up with TRBD1. The CDR3 spans 15 residues. CDR1 is MDHEN, CDR2 SYDVKM, per germline. V trimming: 2 bases; J trimming: 5 bases; junction bases outside the gene matches: 7. In nucleotides, the CDR3 is TGTGCCAGCAGTTTACCAAGGACAGGGGTCGACGAGCAGTACTTC. Protein: CASSLPRTGVDEQYF.

This chain's CDR3 is CASSEAGGSISYNEQFF. The CDR3 region has the DNA TGTGCCAGCAGTGAAGCAGGCGGGAGTATCTCCTACAATGAGCAGTTCTTC. The V call is TRBV2, the J call TRBJ2-1; 7 nucleotides match TRBD2. The germline gives CDR1 SNHLY, CDR2 FYNNEI. V shed 0 bases and J 0 bases; nucleotides not matched to a gene: 5. The CDR3 runs 17 residues. The whole variable domain, filled in from reference TRBV2 and TRBJ2-1, reads EPEVTQTPSHQVTQMGQEVILRCVPISNHLYFYWYRQILGQKVEFLVSFYNNEISEKSEIFDDQFSVERPDGSNFTLKIRSTKLEDSAMYFCASSEAGGSISYNEQFFGPGTRLTVL.

The chain carries TRBV6-5 and TRBJ1-4; tentatively, D is TRBD1 (5 bases). CDR3 size: 14 residues. Germline V gene data show CDR1 as MNHEY and CDR2 as SVGAGI. Trimming stripped 5 bases from V and 11 bases from J, with 18 bases between. The CDR3 is CASSPPGQGVKLFF. CDR3 nucleotides: TGTGCCAGCAGTCCCCCGGGGCAGGGTGTGAAACTGTTTTTT.

The V and J genes are TRBV9 and TRBJ2-2; TRBD1 agrees at 8 bases. This CDR3 comprises 16 residues. Losses at the gene ends were 3 bases for V and 8 bases for J; bases not matched to a gene: 12. CDR1 and CDR2 from the germline V gene are SGDLS and YYNGEE. CDR3 in DNA: TGTGCCAGCAGCGCTACAGGGGGTGCTTTTTCTGGGGAGCTGTTTTTT. It is translated as CASSATGGAFSGELFF. The complete variable domain, with remaining parts taken from reference TRBV9 and TRBJ2-2, reads DSGVTQTPKHLITATGQRVTLRCSPRSGDLSVYWYQQSLDQGLQFLIQYYNGEERAKGNILERFSAQQFPDLHSELNLSSLELGDSALYFCASSATGGAFSGELFFGEGSRLTVL.

The chain employs TRBV19 and TRBJ1-5, with D unclear. From germline, CDR1 is LNHDA and CDR2 SQIVND (reference sequence). This CDR3 contains 15 residues. V lost 9 bases, J lost 4 bases, and 19 bases lay in between. CDR3 in DNA: TGTGCCAGCCTTAAAGACGCATTAGGAAATCAGCCCCAGCATTTT. This translates into CASLKDALGNQPQHF.

This sequence joins TRBV10-3 and TRBJ1-2; D is ambiguous. This CDR3 has 13 amino acids. Germline V lookup: CDR1 ENHRY, CDR2 SYGVKD. Trimming took 9 bases from V and 3 from J, leaving 14 bases between them. CDR3 in amino acids: CAIQEGYDYGYTF. Here the CDR3 DNA reads TGTGCCATACAAGAGGGATACGACTATGGCTACACCTTC.

The chain carries TRBV5-1 and TRBJ2-7; the D is unclear. The CDR3 runs to 15 residues. CDR1 is SGHRS, CDR2 YFSETQ, per germline. With 4 bases removed from V and 1 base from J, the gap between germline ends came to 15 bases. The CDR3 nucleotides read TGCGCCAGCAGCCCCCCCGTCCGTGGATCCTACGAGCAGTACTTC. Protein sequence: CASSPPVRGSYEQYF.

The chain recombines TRBV7-8 with TRBJ2-3, with D uncertain. Germline V CDR1 and CDR2: SGHVS, FQNEAQ. The CDR3 covers 13 residues. V lost 0 bases and J 6 bases, leaving 7 bases between the germline ends. This CDR3 is CASSLAPFDTQYF. The CDR3 DNA reads TGTGCCAGCAGCTTAGCCCCTTTTGATACGCAGTATTTT.

J is TRBJ1-2 and V is TRBV28; 9 nucleotides match TRBD1. The CDR3 is 15 amino acids. CDR1 and CDR2 (germline): MDHEN, SYDVKM. J was trimmed by 4 bases and V by 5 bases; bases with no gene match: 8. For the CDR3, the DNA is TGTGCCAGCAGTGACCCGGCGACAGGGGGCTATGGCTACACCTTC. Translating it yields CASSDPATGGYGYTF.

The chain employs TRBV25-1 and TRBJ1-3; 9 bases fit TRBD1. V shed 3 bases and J 4 bases; nucleotides not matched to a gene: 7. The CDR3 has 16 amino acids. Germline lookup yields CDR1 MGHDK and CDR2 SYGVNS. The CDR3 DNA follows: TGTGCCAGCAGTGACTCCGGGACAGGGCGCGGAAACACCATATATTTT. It translates to CASSDSGTGRGNTIYF.

This clone was detected only once. The V and J genes are TRBV18 and TRBJ2-7; the match to TRBD1 covers 7 bases. CDR1 KGHSH and CDR2 LQKENI come from the germline V gene. With 1 base clipped from V and 7 bases from J, the junction kept 10 bases outside the gene matches. This CDR3 has 15 residues. The CDR3 DNA reads as TGTGCCAGCTCACCACAGGGGGCACTGGTGGGGGAGCAGTACTTC. Protein product: CASSPQGALVGEQYF. The whole variable domain, remainder taken from reference TRBV18 and TRBJ2-7, is NAGVMQNPRHLVRRRGQEARLRCSPMKGHSHVYWYRQLPEEGLKFMVYLQKENIIDESGMPKERFSAEFPKEGPSILRIQQVVRGDSAAYFCASSPQGALVGEQYFGPGTRLTVT.

The chain combines TRBV28 with TRBJ2-7; no definite D call. V lost 5 bases, J lost 3 bases, and 8 bases lay in between. Germline V lookup: CDR1 MDHEN, CDR2 SYDVKM. The CDR3 runs to 12 residues. The CDR3 loop is CASSPGRYEQYF. The CDR3 bases are TGTGCCAGCAGTCCGGGCCGCTACGAGCAGTACTTC.

The chain has TRBV30 and TRBJ2-7; weak D call: TRBD1 (5 bases). This CDR3 spans 13 amino acids. The germline gives CDR1 GTSNPN, CDR2 SVGIG (reference sequence). V dropped 4 bases and J dropped 2 bases, with 12 bases sitting between them. For the CDR3, the DNA is TGTGCCTGGAAAAGGGGTGGAACCTACGAGCAGTACTTC. Amino acids: CAWKRGGTYEQYF.

This chain uses TRBV5-1 with TRBJ2-7, with a weak D call TRBD2 (6 bases). V gave up 4 bases and J gave up 2 bases, with 16 bases separating them. CDR1 and CDR2 from the germline V gene are SGHRS and YFSETQ. The CDR3 has 15 residues. The DNA of the CDR3 is TGCGCCAGCAGCCCTCAAGGAGGGGCGGCCTACGAGCAGTACTTC. Amino acids: CASSPQGGAAYEQYF.

The DNA of the CDR3 is TGTATGACAGGGGTTCATTTCGAGCAGTACTTC. It yields the protein CMTGVHFEQYF. The chain combines TRBV6-1 with TRBJ2-7, with 8 bases aligning to TRBD1. CDR3 length: 11 residues. The germline V gene encodes CDR1 MNHNS and CDR2 SASEGT.

The genes are TRBV6-5 and TRBJ1-1; no definite D call. CDR1 is MNHEY, CDR2 SVGAGI, per germline. Between the trimmed V and J ends, which lost 2 bases and 3 bases, there was a span of 7 bases. The CDR3 runs 13 residues. The CDR3 DNA follows: TGTGCCAGCAGTTACCACGGTGACACTGAAGCTTTCTTT. It yields the protein CASSYHGDTEAFF.

The chain uses TRBV27 and TRBJ2-2; D gene uncertain. The length of the CDR3 is 14 residues. The germline CDR1 and CDR2 sequences are MNHEY and SMNVEV (reference sequence). Trimming stripped 5 bases from V and 5 bases from J, with 12 bases between. CDR3 in amino acids: CASSLQHVTGELFF. DNA for the CDR3: TGTGCCAGCAGTCTCCAACACGTTACCGGGGAGCTGTTTTTT.